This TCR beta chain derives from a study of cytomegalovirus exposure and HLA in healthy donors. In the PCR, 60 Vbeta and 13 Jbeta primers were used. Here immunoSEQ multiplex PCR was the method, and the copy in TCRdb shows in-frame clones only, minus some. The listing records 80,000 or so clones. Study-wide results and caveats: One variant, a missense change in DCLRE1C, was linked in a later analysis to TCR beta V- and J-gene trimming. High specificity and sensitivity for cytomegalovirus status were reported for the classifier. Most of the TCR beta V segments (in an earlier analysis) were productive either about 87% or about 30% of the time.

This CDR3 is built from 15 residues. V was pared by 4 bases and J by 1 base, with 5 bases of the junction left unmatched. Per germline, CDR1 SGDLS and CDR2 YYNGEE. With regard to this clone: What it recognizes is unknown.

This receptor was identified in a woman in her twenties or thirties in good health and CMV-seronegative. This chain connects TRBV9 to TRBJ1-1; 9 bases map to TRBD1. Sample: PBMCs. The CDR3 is CASSQGTGRNTEAFF. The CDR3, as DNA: TGTGCCAGCAGCCAAGGGACAGGGAGGAACACTGAAGCTTTCTTT.